This TCR beta chain was sequenced during a study of shared clonotypes between healthy human individuals. Overall study: Three men and a couple of women, aged 18 to 49, were donors. The study's findings and limits: Generation of non-shared clonotypes was less probable than generation of clonotypes shared by all four donors.

CD45RO negativity and positive selection for CCR7 defined naive CD8 cells, a population that excluded terminally differentiated effector memory CD45RA+ cells. Trimming took 4 bases from V and 2 from J, leaving 7 bases between them. In germline, CDR1 is SGHRS, CDR2 YFSETQ. CDR3 length equals 12 residues. About this clone itself: What it binds is not known.

Profiling relied on immunoSEQ multiplex PCR, and the TCRdb table lists in-frame clones only, not all of them. The table has some 740,000 clones, almost 95% seen once. The receptor comes from a man younger than 45 in good health. What was sequenced was naive CD8+ T cells sorted from blood. V and J are TRBV5-1 and TRBJ2-7; TRBD1 might be the D (5 bases). The DNA of the CDR3 is TGCGCCAGCAGCGTGACAGCCTACGAGCAGTACTTC. Encoded protein: CASSVTAYEQYF.